Presented here are 19 T cell receptor beta chains from one specimen sequenced in a study of cytomegalovirus exposure and HLA in healthy donors. 13 Jbeta primers and 60 Vbeta primers were used for the PCR. Method: immunoSEQ multiplex PCR; TCRdb's copy keeps in-frame clones and lacks some. The sample shows around 180,000 clones, about four fifths of them seen only once. Specimen: PBMCs. The source is a woman aged 40 to 49 in good health and CMV-seronegative.

The V call is TRBV11-3, the J call TRBJ2-1; tentative D call: TRBD1 (5 bases). Germline V gene sequence: CDR1 SGHNT, CDR2 YENEEA. Trimming pared 3 bases from V and 4 bases from J, leaving 13 bases between. The CDR3 extends over 15 amino acids. The CDR3 reads CASSFTQGPYNEQFF. The CDR3 DNA is TGTGCCAGCAGCTTTACCCAGGGCCCTTACAATGAGCAGTTCTTC.

The gene calls are TRBV5-4 and TRBJ2-5; tentative D call: TRBD2 (5 bases). This CDR3 has 14 residues. V was cut by 4 bases and J by 5 bases, with 15 bases left in between. Germline CDR1 is SGHNT and CDR2 is YYREEE (reference sequence). The CDR3 DNA is TGTGCCAGCAGCCTGAGGGTCACTGAGGAGACCCAGTACTTC. This codes for CASSLRVTEETQYF.

This chain links TRBV19 with TRBJ2-3, with 8 nucleotides matching TRBD2. V lost 3 bases and J lost 0; bases outside the gene matches: 2. This CDR3 is 15 amino acids long. Germline CDR1 LNHDA, CDR2 SQIVND (reference sequence). CDR3 coding DNA: TGTGCCAGTAGTATGGCGGGAGGAAGCACAGATACGCAGTATTTT. It codes for CASSMAGGSTDTQYF.

This clone was counted a single time. The chain carries TRBV7-6 and TRBJ2-1; possibly TRBD2 for D (5 bases). This CDR3 region has 11 residues. V was pared by 5 bases and J by 9 bases, with 8 bases between. In germline, CDR1 is SGHVS, CDR2 FNYEAQ. CDR3 loop: CASSRRGEQFF. CDR3 bases: TGTGCCAGCAGCCGCCGGGGTGAGCAGTTCTTC.

The chain joins TRBV6-5 to TRBJ1-4; 8 bases line up with TRBD1. V shed 5 bases and J 8 bases; nucleotides not matched to a gene: 10. Germline-derived CDR1 and CDR2 are MNHEY and SVGAGI. This CDR3 region has 15 residues. This CDR3 reads CASSRLTGAGEKLFF. The DNA for the CDR3 is TGTGCCAGCAGTAGACTGACAGGGGCTGGGGAAAAACTGTTTTTT.

V gene TRBV6-6 combines with J gene TRBJ2-5, with a tentative D call TRBD1 (6 bases). The CDR3 contains 14 residues. Per germline, CDR1 MNHNY and CDR2 SVGAGI (reference sequence). The V and J ends lost 6 bases and 1 base respectively, with 12 bases between them. The CDR3 loop reads CASRDSVAQETQYF. CDR3 coding DNA: TGTGCCAGCAGGGACAGCGTCGCCCAAGAGACCCAGTACTTC.

CDR3 in amino acids: CASSSSPGKEYGYTF. In DNA form, the CDR3 reads TGTGCCAGCAGCTCTTCGCCGGGGAAGGAGTATGGCTACACCTTC. The rearrangement uses TRBV11-3 and TRBJ1-2, with D uncertain. CDR3 length: 15 residues. The germline V gene encodes CDR1 SGHNT and CDR2 YENEEA. V lost 4 bases to trimming and J lost 5 bases, with 17 bases between them.

The V and J genes are TRBV7-8 and TRBJ2-7; a possible D gene is TRBD2 (6 bases). V was clipped by 3 bases and J by 2 bases, with 23 bases between them. The length of the CDR3 is 18 residues. CDR1 and CDR2 (germline): SGHVS, FQNEAQ. The CDR3 loop is CASSLGGLGPLSPYEQYF. The CDR3 DNA reads as TGTGCCAGCAGCTTGGGAGGTTTGGGGCCCCTATCGCCCTACGAGCAGTACTTC.

The V and J genes are TRBV5-6 and TRBJ2-2; weak D call: TRBD2 (6 bases). Deletions cut 2 bases from V and 7 bases from J, with 12 bases between. This CDR3 is built from 14 residues. The germline V gene encodes CDR1 SGHDT and CDR2 YYEEEE. The CDR3 DNA is TGTGCCAGCAGCTTAGGGGAGGTCAACGGGGAGCTGTTTTTT. Its protein is CASSLGEVNGELFF.

V usage is TRBV9 and J usage is TRBJ1-5; no firm D call. The length of the CDR3 is 14 residues. Germline V gene lookup returns CDR1 SGDLS and CDR2 YYNGEE. Trimming pared 3 bases from V and 5 bases from J, leaving 12 bases between. The CDR3 DNA sequence: TGTGCCAGCAGCGGCGGGAGGAATCATCAGCCCCAGCATTTT. It specifies CASSGGRNHQPQHF.

The V call is TRBV11-3, the J call TRBJ1-2, with D hard to call. Trimming cost V 4 bases and J 4 bases, with 7 bases left between them. The germline CDR1 and CDR2 sequences are SGHNT and YENEEA. The length of the CDR3 is 12 residues. The CDR3, as DNA: TGTGCCAGCAGCTATGGCAGCTATGGCTACACCTTC. Translation: CASSYGSYGYTF.

With regard to this clone: At one end the junction does not follow the germline gene, possibly because of a read error. V and J are TRBV7-7 and TRBJ2-1; 11 bases line up with TRBD2. The CDR3 is 13 amino acids. Germline V gene data show CDR1 as SSHAT and CDR2 as FNYEAQ (reference sequence). The CDR3 region has the DNA TGTGCTAGCAGGGTAGCGGGAGGGCGTCTCGAGTTCTTC. The encoded protein is CASRVAGGRLEFF. Looking up the rest from reference TRBV7-7 and TRBJ2-1 gives the full variable domain: GAGVSQSPRYKVTKRGQDVTLRCDPISSHATLYWYQQALGQGPEFLTYFNYEAQPDKSGLPSDRFSAERPEGSISTLTIQRTEQRDSAMYRCASRVAGGRLEFFGPGTRLTVL.

J is TRBJ1-1 and V is TRBV6-1; D unresolved. Trimming cost V 0 bases and J 0 bases, with 5 bases left between them. Germline CDR1 MNHNS, CDR2 SASEGT. CDR3 size: 14 residues. DNA of the CDR3: TGTGCCAGCAGTGAAGCGCAGATGAACACTGAAGCTTTCTTT. It is translated as CASSEAQMNTEAFF.

The rearrangement links TRBV7-3 to TRBJ2-3, with 15 bases fitting TRBD2. The CDR3 is 16 residues long. V lost 2 bases, J lost 6 bases, and 3 bases stayed unmatched. Germline assignment: CDR1 SGHTA and CDR2 FQGTGA. The CDR3 loop is CASSLWGTSGGDTQYF. CDR3 bases: TGTGCCAGCAGCTTATGGGGGACTAGCGGGGGGGATACGCAGTATTTT.

This chain joins TRBV5-1 and TRBJ2-7, with 12 bases fitting TRBD2. Germline CDR1 is SGHRS and CDR2 is YFSETQ. The junction had 5 bases not matched to a gene; V was cut back by 0 bases and J by 4 bases. The CDR3 extends over 16 amino acids. Here the CDR3 DNA reads TGCGCCAGCAGCTTGGGTCTAGCGGGAGGGTCTTACGAGCAGTACTTC. Its translation is CASSLGLAGGSYEQYF.

This chain connects TRBV5-1 to TRBJ2-1; 8 nucleotides line up with TRBD2. In germline, CDR1 is SGHRS, CDR2 YFSETQ. V lost 3 bases to trimming and J lost 3 bases; unmatched junction nucleotides: 23. The CDR3 extends over 21 amino acids. CDR3 loop: CASSSGQQRERRGNYYNEQFF. CDR3 DNA: TGCGCCAGCAGCTCGGGTCAACAGCGGGAGAGGAGGGGTAATTACTACAATGAGCAGTTCTTC. Full variable domain (outside the CDR3, taken from reference TRBV5-1 and TRBJ2-1): KAGVTQTPRYLIKTRGQQVTLSCSPISGHRSVSWYQQTPGQGLQFLFEYFSETQRNKGNFPGRFSGRQFSNSRSEMNVSTLELGDSALYLCASSSGQQRERRGNYYNEQFFGPGTRLTVL.

The DNA for the CDR3 is TGTGCCAGCAGCCCAGAGGAGGGAGAGGCCACTGAAGCTTTCTTT. Translated, it gives CASSPEEGEATEAFF. V gene TRBV13 combines with J gene TRBJ1-1; no reliable D call. Deletions cut 5 bases from V and 4 bases from J, with 17 bases between. This CDR3 contains 15 residues. The germline gives CDR1 PRHDT, CDR2 FYEKMQ (reference sequence).

The V and J genes are TRBV5-1 and TRBJ1-4, with D perhaps TRBD1 (5 bases). The V end was cut by 4 bases, the J end by 2 bases, with 15 bases between. Germline CDR1 SGHRS, CDR2 YFSETQ. The CDR3 runs to 16 residues. CDR3 region: CASSRGQGATNEKLFF. The CDR3 region has the DNA TGCGCCAGCAGCCGAGGACAAGGGGCTACTAATGAAAAACTGTTTTTT.

This clone was detected only a few times. The rearrangement uses TRBV5-1 and TRBJ2-5; 10 bases map to TRBD2. This CDR3 has 15 residues. With 4 bases clipped from V and 7 bases from J, the junction kept 10 bases outside the gene matches. Germline V gene data show CDR1 as SGHRS and CDR2 as YFSETQ. CDR3 coding DNA: TGCGCCAGCAGCCCGGGGCCTAGCGGGAGTGGGACCCAGTACTTC. Protein sequence: CASSPGPSGSGTQYF.